This T cell receptor (beta chain) was identified in a study of T-cell memory formation after mild COVID-19. Across the whole study: Most TCR clusters belonged to a single donor. Study-wide points: Still unconfirmed is whether the second-wave clones peaking on day 37 recognized SARS-CoV-2. Of the contracting clones, CD4+ ones lay mainly in CM and EM, and CD8+ ones in EMRA.

V lost 0 bases and J lost 0, with 11 bases in between. This CDR3 contains 16 residues. CDR1 is SGHKS and CDR2 is YYEKEE in the germline V gene (reference sequence). A remark on this clonotype: What it binds is unknown.

A 5'RACE reaction primed in the constant segment made cDNA libraries of TCR alpha and TCR beta, and these carried sample barcodes and UMIs. In TCRdb, the 5' RACE reads were re-called with MiXCR into one record per CDR3 protein. The sample lists around 130,000 distinct CDR3 sequences; 5% to 6.5% were seen once. The chain uses TRBV5-5 and TRBJ2-3; D call uncertain. This TCR was recovered from an adult woman who had mild COVID-19 (a few samples of this study predate the infection). Cell type and time point are not known. What was sequenced was PBMCs or a T cell subset sorted from them (not recorded which). The CDR3 region is CASSLVADISTDTQYF. Written as DNA, the CDR3 is TGTGCCAGCAGCTTGGTGGCAGATATCAGCACAGATACGCAGTATTTT.